These 13 T cell receptor beta chains originate from one sample sequenced in a study of patients with pleural tuberculosis. TCRdb recomputed calls from the reads with MiXCR, one row per CDR3 protein. Of approximately 53,000 distinct CDR3 sequences listed, less than 9.5% are singletons. The receptors here all came from a human donor with pleural tuberculosis.

There are many counts of this clonotype. The V call is TRBV12-3 or TRBV12-4, the J call TRBJ2-2, with 7 bases that match TRBD2. The CDR3 is 15 amino acids. Trimming at V came to 6 bases and at J to 0 bases, leaving 4 bases not matched to a gene. CDR3 amino acids: CASSPTSPNTGELFF. The CDR3, as DNA: TGTGCCAGCAGCCCGACTAGCCCGAACACCGGGGAGCTGTTTTTT.

This clonotype has a count of ten or more. The J gene is TRBJ2-7, the V gene TRBV6-2 or TRBV6-3; D remains ambiguous. CDR3 size: 15 residues. Trimming removed 0 bases at V and 3 bases at J, with 12 bases between. Germline V gives CDR1 MNHEY, CDR2 SVGEGT. The DNA for the CDR3 is TGTGCCAGCAGTTACTCGAAGGTCAGCTTCTACGAGCAGTACTTC. It is translated as CASSYSKVSFYEQYF.

This clonotype was seen at least ten times. The chain combines TRBV28 with TRBJ2-1; weak D call: TRBD2 (5 bases). The V gene lost 5 bases and the J gene lost 2 bases, with 13 bases spanning the gap. Germline-derived CDR1 and CDR2 are MDHEN and SYDVKM. The CDR3 length is 15 residues. The CDR3 reads CASSRFGVPYNEQFF. The CDR3 nucleotides read TGTGCCAGCAGTCGTTTCGGGGTTCCCTACAATGAGCAGTTCTTC. Full variable domain (outside the CDR3, taken from reference TRBV28 and TRBJ2-1): DVKVTQSSRYLVKRTGEKVFLECVQDMDHENMFWYRQDPGLGLRLIYFSYDVKMKEKGDIPEGYSVSREKKERFSLILESASTNQTSMYLCASSRFGVPYNEQFFGPGTRLTVL.

In the case of this clonotype: A much larger clone lies one base from this, so it may be a read error. The rearrangement uses TRBV12-3 or TRBV12-4 and TRBJ1-1; TRBD1 might be the D (5 bases). This CDR3 comprises 13 residues. CDR3 protein: CASSFNMDTEASF. The CDR3 region has the DNA TGTGCCAGCAGTTTCAACATGGACACTGAAGCTTCCTTT.

The V call is TRBV7-1, the J call TRBJ2-2; D is undetermined. TRBV7-1 is marked as an open reading frame, function uncertain. There are 16 residues in the CDR3. V was pared by 6 bases and J by 5 bases, with 19 bases between. The CDR3 loop is CASSSDLTLITGELFF. CDR3 nucleotides: TGTGCCAGCAGTTCGGACCTCACCCTAATTACCGGGGAGCTGTTTTTT.

This clonotype has at least ten counts. A much larger clone sits a single nucleotide away, making a read error possible. V gene TRBV20-1 combines with J gene TRBJ2-3, with unresolved D. V shed 2 bases and J shed 5 bases, with 20 bases lying between them. This CDR3 spans 16 amino acids. Germline V gene sequence: CDR1 DFQATT, CDR2 SNEGSKA (reference sequence). The CDR3 sequence is CSARKRRPSPEDTQYF. DNA of the CDR3: TGCAGTGCTAGAAAGAGGCGGCCCTCCCCTGAAGATACGCAGTATTTT.

This clonotype was counted ten times or more. The chain links TRBV28 to TRBJ1-2; D gene unclear. This CDR3 is 9 amino acids long. V was clipped by 8 bases and J by 7 bases, with 5 bases between them. Germline V lookup: CDR1 MDHEN, CDR2 SYDVKM. The CDR3 DNA is TGTGCCAGCGGAGTTGGCTACACCTTC. It encodes CASGVGYTF.

This clonotype occurred many times. The chain couples TRBV24-1 to TRBJ1-1, with D unresolved. V was trimmed by 4 bases and J by 3 bases, leaving 5 bases between them. The CDR3 covers 12 residues. Germline CDR1 is KGHDR and CDR2 is SFDVKD. The CDR3: CATSDPDTEAFF. CDR3 sequence (DNA): TGTGCCACCAGTGACCCGGACACTGAAGCTTTCTTT.

This clonotype showed up many times. The chain recombines TRBV11-2 with TRBJ1-4, with D possibly being TRBD1 (6 bases). CDR3 size: 14 residues. V was clipped by 5 bases and J by 5 bases, with 12 bases between them. The germline V gene encodes CDR1 SGHAT and CDR2 FQNNGV. CDR3 loop: CASSVQGRNEKLFF. The CDR3 DNA reads TGTGCCAGCAGCGTTCAGGGGAGAAATGAAAAACTGTTTTTT.

In this sample, this clonotype turned up many times. This chain uses TRBV24-1 with TRBJ1-3, with 7 positions matching TRBD1. The CDR3 loop spans 15 amino acids. Germline loops: CDR1 KGHDR, CDR2 SFDVKD. The J segment lost 3 bases and the V segment lost 3 bases, leaving 4 bases of the junction unmatched. In DNA form, the CDR3 reads TGTGCCACCAGTGATCCAACAGGGGTTGGAAACACCATATATTTT. Protein product: CATSDPTGVGNTIYF.

This clonotype was picked up many times. V usage is TRBV28 and J usage is TRBJ2-3; D call uncertain. V lost 1 base, J lost 0 bases, and 14 bases lay in between. The length of the CDR3 is 17 residues. Germline values: CDR1 MDHEN, CDR2 SYDVKM. The CDR3, as DNA: TGTGCCAGCAGTTTATTCCGTCAGGTGGTGAGCACAGATACGCAGTATTTT. This sequence encodes CASSLFRQVVSTDTQYF.

Many counts were recorded for this clonotype. V and J are TRBV18 and TRBJ1-1; no definite D call. Trimming stripped 2 bases from V and 0 bases from J, with 7 bases between. The CDR3 has 14 amino acids. In germline, CDR1 is KGHSH, CDR2 LQKENI. The CDR3 sequence: CASSPSRVNTEAFF. The CDR3 DNA is TGTGCCAGCTCACCAAGTAGGGTGAACACTGAAGCTTTCTTT.

Points on this clonotype: The germline gene is not matched at one end of the junction; a read error may be the cause. The chain has TRBV2 and TRBJ2-3; D gene uncertain. Germline V lookup: CDR1 SNHLY, CDR2 FYNNEI. There are 12 residues in the CDR3. CDR3 loop: CVSSEVKDTQYF. The CDR3 DNA reads TGTGTCAGCAGTGAAGTCAAGGATACGCAGTATTTT.